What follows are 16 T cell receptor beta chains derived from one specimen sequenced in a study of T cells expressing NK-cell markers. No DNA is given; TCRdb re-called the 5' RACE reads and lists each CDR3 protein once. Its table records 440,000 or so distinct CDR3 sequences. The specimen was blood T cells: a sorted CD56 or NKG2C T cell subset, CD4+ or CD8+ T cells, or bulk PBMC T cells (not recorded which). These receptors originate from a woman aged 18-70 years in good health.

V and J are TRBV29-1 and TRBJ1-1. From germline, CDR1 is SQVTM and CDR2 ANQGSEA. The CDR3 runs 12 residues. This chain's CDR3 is CSVENEGFEAFF.

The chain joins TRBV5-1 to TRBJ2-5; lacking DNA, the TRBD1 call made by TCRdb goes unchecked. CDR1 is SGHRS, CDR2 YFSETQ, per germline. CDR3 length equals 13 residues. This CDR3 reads CASSIEYYRVKYF.

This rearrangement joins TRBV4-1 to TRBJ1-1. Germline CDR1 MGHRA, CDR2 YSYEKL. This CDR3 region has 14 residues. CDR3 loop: CATGKDTRNTEAFF.

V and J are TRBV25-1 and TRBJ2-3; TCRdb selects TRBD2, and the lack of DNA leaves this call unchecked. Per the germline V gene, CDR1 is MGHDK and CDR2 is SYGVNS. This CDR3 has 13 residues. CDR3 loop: CASSTGLAVEQYF.

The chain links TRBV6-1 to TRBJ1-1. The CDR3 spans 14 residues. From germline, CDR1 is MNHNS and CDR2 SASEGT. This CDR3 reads CATLRGVSNHEAFF.

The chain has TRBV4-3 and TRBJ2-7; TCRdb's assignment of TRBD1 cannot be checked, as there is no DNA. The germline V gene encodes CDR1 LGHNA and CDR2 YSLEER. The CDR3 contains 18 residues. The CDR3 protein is CASSQEPFTGGLAYEQYF.

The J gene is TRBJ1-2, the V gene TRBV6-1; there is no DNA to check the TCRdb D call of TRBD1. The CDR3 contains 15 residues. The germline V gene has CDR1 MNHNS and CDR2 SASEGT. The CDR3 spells CASTLNGQGALGYTF.

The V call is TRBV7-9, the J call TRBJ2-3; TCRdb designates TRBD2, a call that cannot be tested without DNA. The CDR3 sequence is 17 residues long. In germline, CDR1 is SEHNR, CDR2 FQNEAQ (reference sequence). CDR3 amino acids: CASSLAHKREGQDTQYF. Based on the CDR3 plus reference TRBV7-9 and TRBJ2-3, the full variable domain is DTGVSQNPRHKITKRGQNVTFRCDPISEHNRLYWYRQTLGQGPEFLTYFQNEAQLEKSRLLSDRFSAERPKGSFSTLEIQRTEQGDSAMYLCASSLAHKREGQDTQYFGPGTRLTVL.

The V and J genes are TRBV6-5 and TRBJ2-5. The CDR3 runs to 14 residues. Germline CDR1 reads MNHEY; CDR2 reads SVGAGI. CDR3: CASSYGADQETQYF.

CDR3 region: CASSPGQIYGYTF. The chain joins TRBV18 to TRBJ1-2; TCRdb calls TRBD1, which cannot be checked without DNA. CDR1 KGHSH and CDR2 LQKENI come from the germline V gene. This CDR3 has 13 residues.

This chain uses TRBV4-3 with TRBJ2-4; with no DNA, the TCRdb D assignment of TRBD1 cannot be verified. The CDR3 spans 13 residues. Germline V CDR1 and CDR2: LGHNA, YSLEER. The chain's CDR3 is CASSEGGKNIQYF.

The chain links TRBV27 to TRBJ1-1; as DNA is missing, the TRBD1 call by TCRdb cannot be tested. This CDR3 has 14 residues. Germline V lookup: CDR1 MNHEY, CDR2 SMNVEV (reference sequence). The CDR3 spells CASSGFRGNTEAFF.

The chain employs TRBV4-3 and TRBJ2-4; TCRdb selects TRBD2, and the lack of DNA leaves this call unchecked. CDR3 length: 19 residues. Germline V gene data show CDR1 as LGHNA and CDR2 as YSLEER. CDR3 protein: CASSQDRTSGGIAKNIQYF.

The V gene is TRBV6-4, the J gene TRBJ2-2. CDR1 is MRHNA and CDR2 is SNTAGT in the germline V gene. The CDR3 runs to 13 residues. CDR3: CASSDPTGGELFF.

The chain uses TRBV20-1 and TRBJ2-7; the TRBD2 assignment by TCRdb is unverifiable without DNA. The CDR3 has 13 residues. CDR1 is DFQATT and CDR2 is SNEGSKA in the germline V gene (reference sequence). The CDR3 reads CSAVSGGAYEQYF.

This CDR3 reads CASSYGTGEFTGELFF. The chain carries TRBV7-9 and TRBJ2-2; TCRdb reports TRBD1, a call that lacks DNA to check it against. The CDR3 length is 16 residues. Germline CDR1 is SEHNR and CDR2 is FQNEAQ (reference sequence).